This TCR beta chain originates from a study of beta chain features in type 1 diabetes. Study results and caveats: Type 1 diabetes patients had fewer VDJ junction insertions and more deletions. Patients and controls would share equally any PCR tilt toward shorter templates.

Expressed TCRB transcripts were sequenced because the isolated RNA had all been reverse transcribed beforehand. Measured with immunoSEQ multiplex PCR; TCRdb has only the in-frame clones, and not every one. The sample includes around 500,000 clones, roughly 11% of them seen just once. This CDR3 spans 15 amino acids. V lost 0 bases and J lost 2, with 11 bases in between. Germline lookup yields CDR1 LNHDA and CDR2 SQIVND (reference sequence). This clone was counted a few times. Its cognate antigen is unknown. This clonotype was sampled from a woman under 30 in good health. The sequenced material came from naive CD4+ T cells from blood. The chain combines TRBV19 with TRBJ2-7; D gene ambiguous. Written as DNA, the CDR3 is TGTGCCAGTAGTATAGAGACTCGTCCTCCCTACGAGCAGTACTTC. Translating gives CASSIETRPPYEQYF.